This T cell receptor beta chain is drawn from a study of Graves' ophthalmopathy and Graves' hyperthyroidism. General observations from the study: Detected in blood as well were most expanded thyroid clonotypes with frequency above 0.001.

As the template, RNA transcripts were used to amplify TCR beta CDR3 regions. Investigators did first-round RT-PCR with HTBI primers, then second-round multiplex PCR. TCRdb fed the multiplex PCR reads into MiXCR, producing one record per CDR3 protein. The sample yields about 740,000 distinct CDR3 sequences, 40% seen once. The length of the CDR3 is 13 residues. CDR1 MNHNY and CDR2 SVGAGI come from the germline V gene (reference sequence). V trimming: 7 bases; J trimming: 7 bases; junction bases outside the gene matches: 6. The table lists this clonotype with a few counts. Its antigen is not identified. The TCR sequence derives from an adult man with Graves' ophthalmopathy. Sequencing was carried out using peripheral blood. The rearrangement uses TRBV6-6 and TRBJ1-5, with 8 bases lining up with TRBD1. This chain's CDR3 is CASTMTGAQPQHF. As DNA, the CDR3 is TGTGCCAGCACCATGACAGGGGCCCAGCCCCAGCATTTT.